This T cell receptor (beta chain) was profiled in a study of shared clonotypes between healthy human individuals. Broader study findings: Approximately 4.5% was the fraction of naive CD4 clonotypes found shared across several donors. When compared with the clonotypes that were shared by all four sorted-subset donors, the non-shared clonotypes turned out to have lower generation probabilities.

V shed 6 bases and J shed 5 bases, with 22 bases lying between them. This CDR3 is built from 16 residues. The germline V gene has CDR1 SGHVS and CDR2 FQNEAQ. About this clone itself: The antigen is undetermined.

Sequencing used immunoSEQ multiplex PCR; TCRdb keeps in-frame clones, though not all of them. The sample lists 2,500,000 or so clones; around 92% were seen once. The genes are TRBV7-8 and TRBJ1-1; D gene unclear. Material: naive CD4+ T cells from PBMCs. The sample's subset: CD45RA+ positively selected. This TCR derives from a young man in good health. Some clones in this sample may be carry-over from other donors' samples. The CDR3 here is CASSSQHGSGGTEAFF. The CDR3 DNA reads TGTGCCAGCAGTTCCCAGCACGGCTCAGGCGGAACTGAAGCTTTCTTT. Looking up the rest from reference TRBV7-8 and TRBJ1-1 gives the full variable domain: GAGVSQSPRYKVAKRGQDVALRCDPISGHVSLFWYQQALGQGPEFLTYFQNEAQLDKSGLPSDRFFAERPEGSVSTLKIQRTQQEDSAVYLCASSSQHGSGGTEAFFGQGTRLTVV.